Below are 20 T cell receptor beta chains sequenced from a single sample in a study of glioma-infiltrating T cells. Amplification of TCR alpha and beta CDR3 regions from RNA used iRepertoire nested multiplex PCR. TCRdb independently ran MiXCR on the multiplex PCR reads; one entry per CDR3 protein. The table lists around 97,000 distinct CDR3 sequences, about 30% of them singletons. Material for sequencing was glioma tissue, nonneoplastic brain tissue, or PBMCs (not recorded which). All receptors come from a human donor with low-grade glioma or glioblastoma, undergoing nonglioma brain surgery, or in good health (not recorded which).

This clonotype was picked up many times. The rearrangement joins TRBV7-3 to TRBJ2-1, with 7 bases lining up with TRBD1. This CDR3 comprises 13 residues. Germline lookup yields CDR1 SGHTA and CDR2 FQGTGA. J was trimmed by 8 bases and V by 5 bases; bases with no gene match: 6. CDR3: CASSRQGPDEQFF. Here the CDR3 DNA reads TGTGCCAGCAGCCGACAGGGCCCCGATGAGCAGTTCTTC.

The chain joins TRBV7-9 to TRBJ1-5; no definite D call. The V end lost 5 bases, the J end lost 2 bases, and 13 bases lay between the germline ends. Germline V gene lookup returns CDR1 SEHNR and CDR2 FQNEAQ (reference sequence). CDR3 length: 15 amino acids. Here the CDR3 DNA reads TGTGCCAGCAGCCCCGTGCTGGGAGGCAATCAGCCCCAGCATTTT. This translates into CASSPVLGGNQPQHF. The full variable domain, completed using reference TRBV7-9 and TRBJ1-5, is DTGVSQNPRHKITKRGQNVTFRCDPISEHNRLYWYRQTLGQGPEFLTYFQNEAQLEKSRLLSDRFSAERPKGSFSTLEIQRTEQGDSAMYLCASSPVLGGNQPQHFGDGTRLSIL.

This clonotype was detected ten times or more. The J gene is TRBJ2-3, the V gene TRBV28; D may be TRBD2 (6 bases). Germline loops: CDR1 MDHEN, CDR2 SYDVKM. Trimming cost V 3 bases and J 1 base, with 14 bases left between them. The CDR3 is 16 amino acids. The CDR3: CASSFPGVAGTDTQYF. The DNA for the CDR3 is TGTGCCAGCAGTTTCCCGGGGGTAGCGGGCACAGATACGCAGTATTTT.

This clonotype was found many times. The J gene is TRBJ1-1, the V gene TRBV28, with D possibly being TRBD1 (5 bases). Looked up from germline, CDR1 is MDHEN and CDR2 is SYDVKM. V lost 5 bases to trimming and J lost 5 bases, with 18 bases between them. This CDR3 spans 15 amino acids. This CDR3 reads CASSIGHVYSTEAFF. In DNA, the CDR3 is TGTGCCAGCAGTATCGGACATGTATACTCGACTGAAGCTTTCTTT.

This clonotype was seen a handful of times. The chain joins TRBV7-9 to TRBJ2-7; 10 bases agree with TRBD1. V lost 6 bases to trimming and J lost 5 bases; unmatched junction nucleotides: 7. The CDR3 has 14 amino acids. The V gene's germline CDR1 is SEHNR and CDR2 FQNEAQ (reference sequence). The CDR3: CASSPDRGPHEQYF. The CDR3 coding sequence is TGTGCCAGCAGTCCCGACAGGGGGCCCCACGAGCAGTACTTC.

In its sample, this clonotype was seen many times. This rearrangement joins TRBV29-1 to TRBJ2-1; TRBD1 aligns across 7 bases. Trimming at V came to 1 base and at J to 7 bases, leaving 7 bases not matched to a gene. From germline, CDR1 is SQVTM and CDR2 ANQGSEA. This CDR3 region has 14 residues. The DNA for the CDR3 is TGCAGCGTTGAAGCCGGGCAGGGGGAGAATGAGCAGTTCTTC. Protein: CSVEAGQGENEQFF.

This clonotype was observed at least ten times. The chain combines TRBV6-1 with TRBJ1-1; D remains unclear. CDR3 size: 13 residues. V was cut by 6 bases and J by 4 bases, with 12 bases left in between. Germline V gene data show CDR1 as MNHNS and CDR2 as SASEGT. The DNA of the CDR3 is TGTGCCAGCAGCAAGGGCAGCATCACTGAAGCTTTCTTT. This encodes CASSKGSITEAFF.

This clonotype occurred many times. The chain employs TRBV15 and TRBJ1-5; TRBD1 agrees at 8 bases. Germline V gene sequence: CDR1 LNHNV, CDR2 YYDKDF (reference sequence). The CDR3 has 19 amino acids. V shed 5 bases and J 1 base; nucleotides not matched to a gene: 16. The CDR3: CATSGAGQGRARSNQPQHF. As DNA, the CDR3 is TGTGCCACCAGCGGGGCTGGACAGGGTCGGGCGAGAAGCAATCAGCCCCAGCATTTT.

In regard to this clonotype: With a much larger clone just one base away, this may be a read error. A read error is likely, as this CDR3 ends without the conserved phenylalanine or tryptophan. As DNA, the CDR3 is TGTGCCATCAGTGATGAGATGGTATCAAACCGGCAGTACTCC. This sequence encodes CAISDEMVSNRQYS. The V gene is TRBV10-3, the J gene TRBJ2-7, with D unresolved. The CDR3 length is 14 residues. CDR1 is ENHRY and CDR2 is SYGVKD in the germline V gene. Trimming removed 3 bases from V and 9 bases from J, with 18 bases in between.

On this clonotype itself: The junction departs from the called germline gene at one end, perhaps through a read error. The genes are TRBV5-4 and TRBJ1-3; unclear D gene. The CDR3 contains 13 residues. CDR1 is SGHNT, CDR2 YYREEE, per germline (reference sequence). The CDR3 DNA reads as TGTGCCAGCAGTCCCAACTCTGGAGACACCATATATTTT. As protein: CASSPNSGDTIYF.

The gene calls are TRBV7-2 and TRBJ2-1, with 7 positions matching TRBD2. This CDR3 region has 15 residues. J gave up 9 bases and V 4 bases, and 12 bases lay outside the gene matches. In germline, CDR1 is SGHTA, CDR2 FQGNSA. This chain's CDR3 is CASSSLLASKTEQFF. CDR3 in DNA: TGTGCCAGCAGCTCCCTACTAGCGTCCAAGACTGAGCAGTTCTTC.

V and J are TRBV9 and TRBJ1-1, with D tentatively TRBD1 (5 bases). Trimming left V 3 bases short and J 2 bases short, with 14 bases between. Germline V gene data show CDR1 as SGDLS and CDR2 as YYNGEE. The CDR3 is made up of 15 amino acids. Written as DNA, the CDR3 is TGTGCCAGCAGCGCCGACAGCACGTACAACACTGAAGCTTTCTTT. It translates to CASSADSTYNTEAFF. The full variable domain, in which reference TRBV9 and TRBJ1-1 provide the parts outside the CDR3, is DSGVTQTPKHLITATGQRVTLRCSPRSGDLSVYWYQQSLDQGLQFLIQYYNGEERAKGNILERFSAQQFPDLHSELNLSSLELGDSALYFCASSADSTYNTEAFFGQGTRLTVV.

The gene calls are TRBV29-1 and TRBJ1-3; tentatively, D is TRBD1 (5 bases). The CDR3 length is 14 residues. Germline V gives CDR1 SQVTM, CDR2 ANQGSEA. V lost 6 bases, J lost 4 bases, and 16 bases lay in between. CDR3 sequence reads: CSVDPEGRGNTIYF. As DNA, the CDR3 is TGCAGCGTCGATCCAGAGGGGAGAGGAAACACCATATATTTT.

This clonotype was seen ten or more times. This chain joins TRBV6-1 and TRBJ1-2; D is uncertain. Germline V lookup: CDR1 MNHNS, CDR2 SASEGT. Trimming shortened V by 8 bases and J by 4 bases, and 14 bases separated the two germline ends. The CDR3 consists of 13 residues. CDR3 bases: TGTGCCAGCTACGCAGGACGGCTCTATGGCTACACCTTC. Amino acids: CASYAGRLYGYTF.

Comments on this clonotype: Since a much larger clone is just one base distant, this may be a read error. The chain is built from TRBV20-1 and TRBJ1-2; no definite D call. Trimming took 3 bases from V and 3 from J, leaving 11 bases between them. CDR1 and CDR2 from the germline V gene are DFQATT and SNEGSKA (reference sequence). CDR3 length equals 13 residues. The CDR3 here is CSASYLYHYGYTF. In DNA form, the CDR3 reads TGCAGTGCTAGCTACCTGTACCACTATGGCTACACCTTC.

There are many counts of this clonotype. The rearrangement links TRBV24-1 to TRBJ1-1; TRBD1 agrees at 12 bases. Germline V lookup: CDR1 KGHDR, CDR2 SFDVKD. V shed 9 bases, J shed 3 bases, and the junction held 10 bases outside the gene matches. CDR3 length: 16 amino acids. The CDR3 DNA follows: TGTGCCACCCGGGACAGGGGGCATGGGGGGGACACTGAAGCTTTCTTT. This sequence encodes CATRDRGHGGDTEAFF.

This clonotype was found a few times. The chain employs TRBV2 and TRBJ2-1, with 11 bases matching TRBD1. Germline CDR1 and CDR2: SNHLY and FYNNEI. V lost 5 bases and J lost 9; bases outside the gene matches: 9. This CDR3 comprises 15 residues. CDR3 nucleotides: TGTGCCAGCAGTCCTCGGACAGGGGGCTTAGGTGAGCAGTTCTTC. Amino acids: CASSPRTGGLGEQFF.

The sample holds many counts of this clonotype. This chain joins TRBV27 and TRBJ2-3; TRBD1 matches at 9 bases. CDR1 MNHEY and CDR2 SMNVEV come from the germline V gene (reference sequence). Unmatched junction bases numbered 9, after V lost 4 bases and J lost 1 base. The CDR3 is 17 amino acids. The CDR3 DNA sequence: TGTGCCAGCAGTTCGGGACAGGGAAAGATGGGCACAGATACGCAGTATTTT. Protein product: CASSSGQGKMGTDTQYF.

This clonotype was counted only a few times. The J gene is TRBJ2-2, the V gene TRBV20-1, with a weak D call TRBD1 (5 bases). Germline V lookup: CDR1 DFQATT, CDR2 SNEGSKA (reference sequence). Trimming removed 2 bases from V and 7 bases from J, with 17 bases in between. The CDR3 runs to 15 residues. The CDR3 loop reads CSARNDGRVSGELFF. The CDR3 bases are TGCAGTGCTAGAAACGACGGCAGGGTCAGCGGGGAGCTGTTTTTT.

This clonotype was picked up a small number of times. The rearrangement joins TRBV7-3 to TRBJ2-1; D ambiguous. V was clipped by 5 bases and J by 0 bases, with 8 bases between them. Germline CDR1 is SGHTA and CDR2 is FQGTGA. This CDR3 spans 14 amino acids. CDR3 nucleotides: TGTGCCAGCAGCCCCTCGCGCTCCTACAATGAGCAGTTCTTC. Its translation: CASSPSRSYNEQFF.